The 30 T cell receptor beta chains reported below all come from one sample, sequenced in a study of cytomegalovirus exposure and HLA in healthy donors. Using immunoSEQ multiplex PCR, the repertoire was profiled, and TCRdb retains in-frame clones only, with some absent. The sample has roughly 120,000 clones; approximately 85% are singletons. Sequencing used PBMCs. The receptors shown here come from a man in his late teens or twenties in good health and CMV-seronegative.

The chain has TRBV6-6 and TRBJ2-1, with 10 bases identical to TRBD2. CDR3 size: 14 residues. CDR1 and CDR2 from the germline V gene are MNHNY and SVGAGI (reference sequence). V was pared by 4 bases and J by 10 bases, with 7 bases of the junction left unmatched. The CDR3 sequence is CASSSSGSLGEQFF. The CDR3 DNA reads TGTGCCAGCAGTTCTAGCGGGAGCCTCGGGGAGCAGTTCTTC.

This chain connects TRBV28 to TRBJ2-2; TRBD1 matches at 10 bases. The J segment lost 4 bases and the V segment lost 5 bases, leaving 1 base of the junction unmatched. Germline CDR1 MDHEN, CDR2 SYDVKM. The length of the CDR3 is 14 residues. The CDR3 loop reads CASSGQGGTGELFF. CDR3 bases: TGTGCCAGCAGTGGACAGGGGGGCACCGGGGAGCTGTTTTTT.

The V and J genes are TRBV2 and TRBJ2-3, with 12 bases matching TRBD2. CDR3 size: 14 residues. Germline CDR1 is SNHLY and CDR2 is FYNNEI. With 6 bases clipped from V and 7 bases from J, the junction kept 5 bases outside the gene matches. CDR3 residues: CASRETSGRNTQYF. As DNA, the CDR3 is TGTGCCAGCAGAGAGACTAGCGGGAGAAATACGCAGTATTTT.

The V and J genes are TRBV2 and TRBJ1-2; perhaps TRBD1 as D (5 bases). The CDR3 has 15 amino acids. Looked up from germline, CDR1 is SNHLY and CDR2 is FYNNEI. Trimming removed 5 bases from V and 0 bases from J, with 13 bases in between. CDR3 residues: CASSSDWGANYGYTF. Written as DNA, the CDR3 is TGTGCCAGCAGTTCCGATTGGGGGGCTAACTATGGCTACACCTTC.

This clone was counted once. The CDR3 DNA sequence: TGTGCCAGCAGCTTTAATAGCGGGAGCTACGAGCAGTACTTC. This encodes CASSFNSGSYEQYF. V gene TRBV7-9 combines with J gene TRBJ2-7; 9 bases fit TRBD2. V trimming: 3 bases; J trimming: 3 bases; junction bases outside the gene matches: 3. This CDR3 contains 14 residues. From germline, CDR1 is SEHNR and CDR2 FQNEAQ (reference sequence).

This rearrangement joins TRBV9 to TRBJ2-2; 12 bases line up with TRBD2. The CDR3 has 16 amino acids. Trimming took 4 bases from V and 4 from J; bases not matched to a gene: 5. The V gene's germline CDR1 is SGDLS and CDR2 YYNGEE. As DNA, the CDR3 is TGTGCCAGCAGCCCGACTAGCGGGAGTGCCACCGGGGAGCTGTTTTTT. It encodes CASSPTSGSATGELFF. Looking up the rest from reference TRBV9 and TRBJ2-2 gives the full variable domain: DSGVTQTPKHLITATGQRVTLRCSPRSGDLSVYWYQQSLDQGLQFLIQYYNGEERAKGNILERFSAQQFPDLHSELNLSSLELGDSALYFCASSPTSGSATGELFFGEGSRLTVL.

The chain recombines TRBV12-5 with TRBJ2-6; TRBD2 aligns across 7 bases. Germline lookup yields CDR1 LGHNT and CDR2 FRNRAP. The ends lost 7 bases at V and 4 bases at J; junction bases unmatched: 7. This CDR3 has 15 residues. CDR3 nucleotides: TGTGCTAGTGCCCTCGGGGGGTCCGGGGCCAACGTCCTGACTTTC. It translates to CASALGGSGANVLTF.

CDR3 residues: CASSELSWDREGRSYNEQFF. CDR3 in DNA: TGCGCCAGCAGTGAGTTATCGTGGGATCGGGAGGGTCGGTCCTACAATGAGCAGTTCTTC. V and J are TRBV10-2 and TRBJ2-1; 8 nucleotides line up with TRBD2. With V trimmed by 1 base and J by 1 base, 15 bases remained unmatched. Germline V gene lookup returns CDR1 WSHSY and CDR2 SAAADI. This CDR3 is 20 amino acids long.

This clone appeared a few times. V is TRBV5-4 and J is TRBJ2-5; TRBD2 aligns across 8 bases. With 2 bases clipped from V and 4 bases from J, the junction kept 7 bases outside the gene matches. Germline CDR1 is SGHNT and CDR2 is YYREEE (reference sequence). The CDR3 consists of 15 residues. CDR3 coding DNA: TGTGCCAGCAGCTTCAGGGGACTAGAGCGAGAGACCCAGTACTTC. This sequence encodes CASSFRGLERETQYF.

The rearrangement links TRBV30 to TRBJ2-2, with 8 nucleotides matching TRBD1. V lost 5 bases to trimming and J lost 3 bases; unmatched junction nucleotides: 5. This CDR3 contains 14 residues. CDR1 GTSNPN and CDR2 SVGIG come from the germline V gene (reference sequence). CDR3 sequence: CAWDPTGDTGELFF. In nucleotides, the CDR3 is TGTGCCTGGGATCCGACAGGGGACACCGGGGAGCTGTTTTTT.

This clone was recorded only once. The chain is built from TRBV19 and TRBJ1-5, with 8 nucleotides matching TRBD1. CDR1 LNHDA and CDR2 SQIVND come from the germline V gene (reference sequence). This CDR3 spans 16 amino acids. J was trimmed by 3 bases and V by 6 bases; bases with no gene match: 10. CDR3 in DNA: TGTGCCAGTAGCCCTACCGACAGGGGCGACAATCAGCCCCAGCATTTT. Its translation is CASSPTDRGDNQPQHF.

This clone was recorded a few times. The chain combines TRBV30 with TRBJ1-5, with 7 nucleotides matching TRBD1. This CDR3 has 14 amino acids. CDR1 is GTSNPN, CDR2 SVGIG, per germline (reference sequence). Trimming took 3 bases from V and 6 from J; bases not matched to a gene: 8. This chain's CDR3 is CAWSGTGDGQPQHF. Here the CDR3 DNA reads TGTGCCTGGAGCGGAACAGGGGACGGTCAGCCCCAGCATTTT.

This chain uses TRBV19 with TRBJ1-2; D perhaps matches TRBD1 (5 bases). Germline assignment: CDR1 LNHDA and CDR2 SQIVND (reference sequence). This CDR3 comprises 15 residues. V lost 5 bases and J 4 bases, leaving 17 bases between the germline ends. The CDR3 bases are TGTGCCAGTAGTGTTAACAGCCTAGGGGCCTATGGCTACACCTTC. Amino acids: CASSVNSLGAYGYTF. Based on the CDR3 plus reference TRBV19 and TRBJ1-2, the full variable domain is DGGITQSPKYLFRKEGQNVTLSCEQNLNHDAMYWYRQDPGQGLRLIYYSQIVNDFQKGDIAEGYSVSREKKESFPLTVTSAQKNPTAFYLCASSVNSLGAYGYTFGSGTRLTVV.

This CDR3 is CSVTSGSTDTQYF. The CDR3, as DNA: TGCAGCGTCACTAGCGGTAGCACAGATACGCAGTATTTT. The gene calls are TRBV29-1 and TRBJ2-3; 8 nucleotides align to TRBD2. Germline V CDR1 and CDR2: SQVTM, ANQGSEA. This CDR3 spans 13 amino acids. V shed 6 bases, J shed 0 bases, and the junction held 2 bases outside the gene matches.

This clone was seen a single time. This chain uses TRBV6-5 with TRBJ1-5; 11 nucleotides agree with TRBD1. V was clipped by 5 bases and J by 6 bases; unmatched bases: 3. This CDR3 contains 14 residues. Germline V CDR1 and CDR2: MNHEY, SVGAGI. For the CDR3, the DNA is TGTGCCAGCAGTCGGACAGGGGGCATTCAGCCCCAGCATTTT. Translation: CASSRTGGIQPQHF.

The rearrangement uses TRBV27 and TRBJ1-5; 7 bases are shared with TRBD1. This CDR3 comprises 16 residues. Germline assignment: CDR1 MNHEY and CDR2 SMNVEV (reference sequence). The trim removed 1 base at V and 5 bases at J, leaving 8 bases unmatched. CDR3 in amino acids: CASSLLSRQGHQPQHF. The CDR3 DNA sequence: TGTGCCAGCAGTTTATTGAGTCGACAGGGCCATCAGCCCCAGCATTTT.

The chain joins TRBV19 to TRBJ1-2; TRBD1 aligns across 8 bases. The germline V gene has CDR1 LNHDA and CDR2 SQIVND (reference sequence). The CDR3 runs 13 residues. V was pared by 3 bases and J by 7 bases, with 4 bases of the junction left unmatched. The CDR3 DNA reads TGTGCCAGTAGTATCCAGGGGGCGCTTGGCTACACCTTC. Encoded protein: CASSIQGALGYTF.

The chain links TRBV27 to TRBJ1-6; 7 positions match TRBD1. With V trimmed by 5 bases and J by 3 bases, 4 bases remained unmatched. CDR1 and CDR2 (germline): MNHEY, SMNVEV (reference sequence). The CDR3 is 15 residues long. CDR3 nucleotide sequence: TGTGCCAGCAGTCCATACAGGGGCTATAATTCACCCCTCCACTTT. Translation: CASSPYRGYNSPLHF.

The J gene is TRBJ1-1, the V gene TRBV7-6; 9 bases agree with TRBD1. V lost 3 bases to trimming and J lost 6 bases; unmatched junction nucleotides: 2. CDR1 SGHVS and CDR2 FNYEAQ come from the germline V gene. The CDR3 is made up of 13 amino acids. The CDR3 DNA follows: TGTGCCAGCAGCTTGGGACAGGGTCCTGAAGCTTTCTTT. This gives the protein CASSLGQGPEAFF.

This rearrangement joins TRBV9 to TRBJ2-3; 7 bases are a match to TRBD2. CDR1 and CDR2 (germline): SGDLS, YYNGEE. This CDR3 is built from 15 residues. V lost 0 bases and J lost 1; bases outside the gene matches: 2. CDR3 residues: CASSVEAGGTDTQYF. In nucleotides, the CDR3 is TGTGCCAGCAGCGTAGAGGCGGGGGGCACAGATACGCAGTATTTT.

The J gene is TRBJ2-5, the V gene TRBV27, with D possibly TRBD2 on 5 matching bases. The V gene lost 6 bases and the J gene lost 4 bases, with 12 bases spanning the gap. The CDR3 loop spans 13 amino acids. CDR1 and CDR2 (germline): MNHEY, SMNVEV (reference sequence). CDR3 residues: CASSRTPTETQYF. The CDR3 region has the DNA TGTGCCAGCAGCCGGACTCCCACAGAGACCCAGTACTTC.

V is TRBV2 and J is TRBJ1-4; D is possibly TRBD1 (5 bases). The CDR3 totals 15 residues. Germline V gene lookup returns CDR1 SNHLY and CDR2 FYNNEI. V was pared by 6 bases and J by 1 base, with 12 bases between. The CDR3 sequence is CASRGTGVTNEKLFF. The CDR3 nucleotides are TGTGCCAGCAGGGGGACGGGAGTAACTAATGAAAAACTGTTTTTT.

V usage is TRBV6-5 and J usage is TRBJ2-1, with 9 bases fitting TRBD2. This CDR3 spans 16 amino acids. J gave up 2 bases and V 0 bases, and 2 bases lay outside the gene matches. Looked up from germline, CDR1 is MNHEY and CDR2 is SVGAGI. CDR3 in amino acids: CASSYSSGGTYNEQFF. DNA for the CDR3: TGTGCCAGCAGTTACTCCAGCGGGGGGACCTACAATGAGCAGTTCTTC.

The chain joins TRBV7-9 to TRBJ2-3; D remains unclear. The CDR3 covers 13 residues. Germline V gene lookup returns CDR1 SEHNR and CDR2 FQNEAQ (reference sequence). Trimming stripped 6 bases from V and 2 bases from J, with 9 bases between. CDR3 DNA: TGTGCCAGCAGATATACAGACACAGATACGCAGTATTTT. Residues: CASRYTDTDTQYF.

This clone is a singleton in its sample. The chain recombines TRBV6-1 with TRBJ1-4, with unresolved D. Germline-derived CDR1 and CDR2 are MNHNS and SASEGT. This CDR3 comprises 15 residues. Trimming stripped 2 bases from V and 7 bases from J, with 14 bases between. This chain's CDR3 is CASSETQVRGEKLFF. In DNA form, the CDR3 reads TGTGCCAGCAGTGAAACCCAGGTCCGGGGTGAAAAACTGTTTTTT.

This clone was detected only once. CDR3 residues: CASSDRGKSNTEAFF. The CDR3 bases are TGTGCCAGCAGTGACAGGGGTAAGTCGAACACTGAAGCTTTCTTT. The chain carries TRBV6-1 and TRBJ1-1; possibly TRBD1 for D (6 bases). Between the trimmed V and J ends, which lost 3 bases and 1 base, there was a span of 12 bases. This CDR3 spans 15 amino acids. The germline gives CDR1 MNHNS, CDR2 SASEGT.

The rearrangement links TRBV7-9 to TRBJ1-5; D is possibly TRBD1 (6 bases). There are 16 residues in the CDR3. Deletions cut 5 bases from V and 1 base from J, with 15 bases between. The germline V gene encodes CDR1 SEHNR and CDR2 FQNEAQ (reference sequence). In nucleotides, the CDR3 is TGTGCCAGCAGCCCCGGCGGGGGGCGAAGCAATCAGCCCCAGCATTTT. Residues: CASSPGGGRSNQPQHF.

The chain has TRBV29-1 and TRBJ2-7; 7 nucleotides agree with TRBD1. V lost 0 bases to trimming and J lost 0 bases; unmatched junction nucleotides: 8. The CDR3 spans 16 residues. Germline V lookup: CDR1 SQVTM, CDR2 ANQGSEA. The CDR3 nucleotides read TGCAGCGTTGAAGATCCGGACAGGATGAACTCCTACGAGCAGTACTTC. Its translation: CSVEDPDRMNSYEQYF.

This clone was found a few times. The rearrangement uses TRBV6-5 and TRBJ1-6; the D gene is possibly TRBD1 (6 bases). The CDR3 runs to 14 residues. Germline V gives CDR1 MNHEY, CDR2 SVGAGI. The V and J ends lost 7 bases and 5 bases respectively, with 12 bases between them. The CDR3 region has the DNA TGTGCCAGCACAGGGGCCCCTGATAATTCACCCCTCCACTTT. Protein sequence: CASTGAPDNSPLHF.

The CDR3: CAWTRDSYNEQFF. The CDR3 bases are TGTGCCTGGACCCGGGACAGCTACAATGAGCAGTTCTTC. The V and J genes are TRBV30 and TRBJ2-1, with 7 bases lining up with TRBD1. CDR3 size: 13 residues. V gave up 4 bases and J gave up 3 bases; unmatched junction bases: 3. Germline CDR1 GTSNPN, CDR2 SVGIG (reference sequence).